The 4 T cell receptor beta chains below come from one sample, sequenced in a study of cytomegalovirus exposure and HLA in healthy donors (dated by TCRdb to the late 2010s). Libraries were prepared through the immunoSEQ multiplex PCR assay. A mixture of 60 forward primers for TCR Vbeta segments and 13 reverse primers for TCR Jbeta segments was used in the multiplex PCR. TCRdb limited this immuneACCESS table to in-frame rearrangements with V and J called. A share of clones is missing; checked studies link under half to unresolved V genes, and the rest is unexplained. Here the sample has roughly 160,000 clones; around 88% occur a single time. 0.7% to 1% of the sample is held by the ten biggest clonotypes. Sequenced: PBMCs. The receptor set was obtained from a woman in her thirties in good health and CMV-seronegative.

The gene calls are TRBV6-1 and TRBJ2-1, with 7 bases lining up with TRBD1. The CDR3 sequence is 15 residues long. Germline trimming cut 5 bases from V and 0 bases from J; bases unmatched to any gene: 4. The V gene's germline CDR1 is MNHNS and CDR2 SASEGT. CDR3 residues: CASSRDRGSYNEQFF. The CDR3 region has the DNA TGTGCCAGCAGTCGGGACAGAGGCTCCTACAATGAGCAGTTCTTC.

CDR3 loop: CASSDSLAPYEQYF. In DNA, the CDR3 is TGTGCCAGCAGTGATTCGTTAGCCCCCTACGAGCAGTACTTC. The chain joins TRBV2 to TRBJ2-5; the D is unclear. Gene TRBJ2-7 matches the end of the DNA better, so the J call may be wrong. The CDR3 has 14 amino acids. Germline CDR1 and CDR2: SNHLY and FYNNEI.

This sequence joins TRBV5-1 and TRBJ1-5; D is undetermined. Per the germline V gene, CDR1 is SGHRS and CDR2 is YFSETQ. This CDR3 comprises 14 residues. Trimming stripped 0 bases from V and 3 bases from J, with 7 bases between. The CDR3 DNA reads TGCGCCAGCAGCTTGGTACAGTACAATCAGCCCCAGCATTTT. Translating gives CASSLVQYNQPQHF.

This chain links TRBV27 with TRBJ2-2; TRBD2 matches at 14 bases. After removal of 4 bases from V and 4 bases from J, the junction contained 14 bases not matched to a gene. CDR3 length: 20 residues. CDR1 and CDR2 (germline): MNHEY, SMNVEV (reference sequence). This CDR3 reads CASSSLEGLAGGGSTGELFF. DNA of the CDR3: TGTGCCAGCAGTTCCCTCGAAGGACTAGCGGGAGGCGGGTCCACCGGGGAGCTGTTTTTT.